Listed below are T cell receptor beta chains from one sample, sequenced in a study of beta chain features in type 1 diabetes. Sequencing used immunoSEQ multiplex PCR; TCRdb keeps in-frame clones, though not all of them. This repertoire shows under 90,000 clones, about a third found once; its top ten account for about 0.5%. The sequenced sample was stem cell memory CD4+ T cells from blood. These receptors were taken from a woman under 30 in good health. Each CDR3 is given without its conserved first and last residue.

v_call cdr3_aa
TRBV5-4 ASSLGGTGNEKLF
TRBV4-2 ASSQDATGYLRETQY
TRBV30 AWRHSPGGYGYT
TRBV7-7 ASSQTSGGVTETQY
TRBV6-5 ASSYRVGATGELF
TRBV19 ASNSQGDYGYT
TRBV29-1 SVEVAGVTYEQY
TRBV5-6 ASSFPAGSYNEQF
TRBV5-4 ASSTRQGADYEQY
TRBV10-3 ATGDSSSSYNEQF
TRBV7-2 ASSPTRGWGSGANVLT
TRBV4-3 ASSQGPGQGSEKLF
TRBV18 ASSPDRGGGQPQH
TRBV6-1 ASSEGGTSGSYEQY
TRBV4-1 ASSQAPGLKGANYGYT
TRBV7-3 ASSLVSGGESYEQY
TRBV18 ASSPHSDGGPQH
TRBV7-3 ASSLRADGPQETQY
TRBV7-3 ASSLGGTLNTGELF
TRBV25-1 ASSDAGTGDEKLF
TRBV5-1 ASSTGQGAYNEQF
TRBV30 AWSTSEIQPQH
TRBV12-5 ASGLDRAGEEGEQF
TRBV30 AWGKTTGGQPQH
TRBV7-8 ASSAPGGTHVSGYT
TRBV7-9 ASSTISGTGAYEQY
TRBV30 AWRTSGSGNEQF
TRBV4-1 ASSQARVETQY
TRBV5-1 ASSSGTFQETQY
TRBV6-5 ATGDSGNSNQPQH
TRBV29-1 SVVGTGGVYEQY
TRBV6-6 ASSPRQGLTEAF
TRBV7-3 ASSLAGGPPETQY
TRBV7-3 ASSSSVGRGNEQF
TRBV5-1 ASSLDRAYEQY
TRBV18 ASSSEGTGNQPQH
TRBV7-9 ASSSQGGNYNEQF
TRBV2 ASSEELVLGEQY
TRBV5-1 ASSFTPGLTGNEQF
TRBV10-3 AISENRLNSGNTIY
TRBV6-6 ASSYSESTYEQY
TRBV7-3 ASSYRDSFVREAF
TRBV29-1 SVQTGAEYGYT